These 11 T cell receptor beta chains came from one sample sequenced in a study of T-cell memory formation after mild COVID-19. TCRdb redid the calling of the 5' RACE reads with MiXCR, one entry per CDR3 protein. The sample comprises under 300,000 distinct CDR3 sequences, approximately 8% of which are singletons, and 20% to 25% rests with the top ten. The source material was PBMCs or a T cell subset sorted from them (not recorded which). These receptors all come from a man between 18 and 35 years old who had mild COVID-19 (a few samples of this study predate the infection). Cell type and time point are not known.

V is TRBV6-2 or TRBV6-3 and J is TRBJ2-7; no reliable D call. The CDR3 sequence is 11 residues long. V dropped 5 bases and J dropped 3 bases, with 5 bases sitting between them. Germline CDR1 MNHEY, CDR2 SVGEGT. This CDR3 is CASSQSYEQYV. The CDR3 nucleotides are TGTGCCAGCAGTCAGAGCTACGAGCAGTACGTC.

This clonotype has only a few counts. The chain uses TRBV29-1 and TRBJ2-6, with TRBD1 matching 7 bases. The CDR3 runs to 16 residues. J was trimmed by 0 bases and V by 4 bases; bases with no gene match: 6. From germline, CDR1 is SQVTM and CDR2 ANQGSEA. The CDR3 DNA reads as TGCAGCGTTGCGACCAGGGGGAACTCTGGGGCCAACGTCCTGACTTTC. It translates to CSVATRGNSGANVLTF.

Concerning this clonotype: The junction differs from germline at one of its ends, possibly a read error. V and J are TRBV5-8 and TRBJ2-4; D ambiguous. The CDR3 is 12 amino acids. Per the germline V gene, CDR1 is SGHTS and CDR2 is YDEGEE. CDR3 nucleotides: TGTGCCAGCAGTCCCTCCCTAAGAGGTTCGAACTTC. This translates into CASSPSLRGSNF.

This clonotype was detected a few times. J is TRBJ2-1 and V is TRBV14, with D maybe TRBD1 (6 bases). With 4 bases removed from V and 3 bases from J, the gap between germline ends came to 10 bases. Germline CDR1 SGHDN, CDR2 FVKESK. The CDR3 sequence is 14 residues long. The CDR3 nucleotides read TGTGCCAGCAGCCGTCCGGACAGCTACAATGAGCAGTTCTTC. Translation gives CASSRPDSYNEQFF.

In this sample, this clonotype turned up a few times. The CDR3 loop reads CASSFDALTGAYEQYV. CDR3 bases: TGTGCCAGCAGCTTCGATGCCTTGACAGGAGCCTACGAGCAGTACGTC. V usage is TRBV11-2 and J usage is TRBJ2-7; tentatively, D is TRBD1 (6 bases). Germline V gene data show CDR1 as SGHAT and CDR2 as FQNNGV. The CDR3 totals 16 residues. Deletions cut 3 bases from V and 2 bases from J, with 17 bases between.

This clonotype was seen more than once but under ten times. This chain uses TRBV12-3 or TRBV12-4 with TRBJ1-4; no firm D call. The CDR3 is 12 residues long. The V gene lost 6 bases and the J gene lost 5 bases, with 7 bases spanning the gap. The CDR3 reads CASSPQNEKLFF. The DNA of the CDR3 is TGTGCCAGCAGCCCGCAGAATGAAAAACTGTTTTTT.

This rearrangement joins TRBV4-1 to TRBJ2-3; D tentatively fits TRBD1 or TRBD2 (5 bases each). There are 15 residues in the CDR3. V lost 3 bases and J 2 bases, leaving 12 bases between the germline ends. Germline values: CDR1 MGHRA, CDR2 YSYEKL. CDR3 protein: CASSHRAGTTDTQYF. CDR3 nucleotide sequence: TGCGCCAGCAGCCACAGGGCGGGCACCACAGATACGCAGTATTTT.

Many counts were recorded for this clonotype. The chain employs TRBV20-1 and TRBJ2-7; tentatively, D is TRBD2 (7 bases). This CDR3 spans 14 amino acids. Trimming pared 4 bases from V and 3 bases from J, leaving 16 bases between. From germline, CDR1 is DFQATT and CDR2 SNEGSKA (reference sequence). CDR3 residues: CSAIPGGGSYEQYV. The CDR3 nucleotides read TGCAGTGCTATACCAGGCGGGGGCAGCTACGAGCAGTACGTC.

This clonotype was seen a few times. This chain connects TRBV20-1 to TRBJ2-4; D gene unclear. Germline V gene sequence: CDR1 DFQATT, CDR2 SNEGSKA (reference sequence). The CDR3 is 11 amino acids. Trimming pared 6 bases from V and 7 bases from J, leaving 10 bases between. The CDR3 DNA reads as TGCAGTGCCGATTGGCTGAACATTCAGTACTTC. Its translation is CSADWLNIQYF.

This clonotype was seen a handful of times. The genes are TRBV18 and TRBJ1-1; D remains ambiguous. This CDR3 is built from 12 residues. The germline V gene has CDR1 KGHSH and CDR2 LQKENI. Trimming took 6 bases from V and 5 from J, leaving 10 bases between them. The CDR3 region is CASSPMRTEAFF. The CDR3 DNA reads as TGTGCCAGCTCTCCTATGAGGACTGAAGCTTTCTTT.

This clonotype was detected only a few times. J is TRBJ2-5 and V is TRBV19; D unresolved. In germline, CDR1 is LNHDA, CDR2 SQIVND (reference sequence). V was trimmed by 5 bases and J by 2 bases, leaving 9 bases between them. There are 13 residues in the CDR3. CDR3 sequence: CASSSDGQETQYF. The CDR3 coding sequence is TGTGCCAGTAGTTCTGACGGGCAAGAGACCCAGTACTTC.